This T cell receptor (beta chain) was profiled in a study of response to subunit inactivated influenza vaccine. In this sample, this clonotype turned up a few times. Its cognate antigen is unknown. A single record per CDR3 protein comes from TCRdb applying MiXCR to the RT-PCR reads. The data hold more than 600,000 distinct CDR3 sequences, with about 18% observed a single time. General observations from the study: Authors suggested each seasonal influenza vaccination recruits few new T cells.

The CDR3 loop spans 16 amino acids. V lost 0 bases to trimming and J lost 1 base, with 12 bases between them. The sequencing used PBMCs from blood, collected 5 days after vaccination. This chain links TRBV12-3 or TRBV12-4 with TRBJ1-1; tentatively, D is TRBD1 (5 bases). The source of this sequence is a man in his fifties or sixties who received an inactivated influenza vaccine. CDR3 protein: CASSLARSGPNTEAFF. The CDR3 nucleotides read TGTGCCAGCAGTTTAGCGCGTTCAGGGCCGAACACTGAAGCTTTCTTT.